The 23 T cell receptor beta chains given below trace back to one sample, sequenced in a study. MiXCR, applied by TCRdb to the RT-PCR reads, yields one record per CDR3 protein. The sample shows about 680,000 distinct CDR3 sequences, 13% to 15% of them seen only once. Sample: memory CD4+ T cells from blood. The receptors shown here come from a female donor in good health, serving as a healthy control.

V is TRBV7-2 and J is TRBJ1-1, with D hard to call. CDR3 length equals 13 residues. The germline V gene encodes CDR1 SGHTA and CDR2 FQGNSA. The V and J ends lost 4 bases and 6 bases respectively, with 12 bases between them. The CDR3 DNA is TGTGCCAGCAGCTCCGGACGATCGCCTGAAGCTTTCTTT. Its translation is CASSSGRSPEAFF.

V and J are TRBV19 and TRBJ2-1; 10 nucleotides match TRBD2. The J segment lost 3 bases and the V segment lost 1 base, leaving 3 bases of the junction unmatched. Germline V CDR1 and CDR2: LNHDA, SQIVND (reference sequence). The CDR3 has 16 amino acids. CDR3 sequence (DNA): TGTGCCAGTAGTATAGTGGGACTAGCGAGCTACAATGAGCAGTTCTTC. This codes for CASSIVGLASYNEQFF.

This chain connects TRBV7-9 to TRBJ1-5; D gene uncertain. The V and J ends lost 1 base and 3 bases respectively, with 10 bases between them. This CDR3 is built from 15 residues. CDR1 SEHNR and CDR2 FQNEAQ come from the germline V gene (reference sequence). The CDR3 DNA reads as TGTGCCAGCAGCTTAGATGGCGATTTCAATCAGCCCCAGCATTTT. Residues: CASSLDGDFNQPQHF.

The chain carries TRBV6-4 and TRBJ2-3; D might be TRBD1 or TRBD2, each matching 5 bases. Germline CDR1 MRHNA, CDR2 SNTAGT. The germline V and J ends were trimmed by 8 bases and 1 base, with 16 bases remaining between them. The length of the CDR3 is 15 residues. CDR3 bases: TGTGCCAGCTGCTCGGGGCATGACGGCACAGATACGCAGTATTTT. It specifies CASCSGHDGTDTQYF.

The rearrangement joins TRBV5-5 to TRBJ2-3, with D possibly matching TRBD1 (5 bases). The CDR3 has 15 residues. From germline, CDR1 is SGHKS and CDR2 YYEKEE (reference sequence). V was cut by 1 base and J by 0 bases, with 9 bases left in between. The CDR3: CASSLPGLSTDTQYF. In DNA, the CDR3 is TGTGCCAGCAGCTTGCCAGGGTTGAGCACAGATACGCAGTATTTT.

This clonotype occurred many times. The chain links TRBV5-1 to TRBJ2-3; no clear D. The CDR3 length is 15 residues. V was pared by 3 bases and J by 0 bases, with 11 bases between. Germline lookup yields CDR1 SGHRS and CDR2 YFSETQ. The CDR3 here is CASSSESLSTDTQYF. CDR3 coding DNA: TGCGCCAGCAGCTCAGAGTCCCTTAGCACAGATACGCAGTATTTT.

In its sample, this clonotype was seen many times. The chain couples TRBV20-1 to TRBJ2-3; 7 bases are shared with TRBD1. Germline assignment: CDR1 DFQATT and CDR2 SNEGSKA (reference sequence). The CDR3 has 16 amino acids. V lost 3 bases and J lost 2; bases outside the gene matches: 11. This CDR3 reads CSASLLTGKNTDTQYF. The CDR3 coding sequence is TGCAGTGCTAGCCTACTGACAGGGAAAAACACAGATACGCAGTATTTT.

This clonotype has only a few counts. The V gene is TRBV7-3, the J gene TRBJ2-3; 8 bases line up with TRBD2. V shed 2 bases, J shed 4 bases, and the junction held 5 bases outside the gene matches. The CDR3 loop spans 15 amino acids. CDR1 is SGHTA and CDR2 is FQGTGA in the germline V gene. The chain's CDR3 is CASSLYGGAADTQYF. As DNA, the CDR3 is TGTGCCAGCAGCTTATACGGGGGGGCCGCAGATACGCAGTATTTT.

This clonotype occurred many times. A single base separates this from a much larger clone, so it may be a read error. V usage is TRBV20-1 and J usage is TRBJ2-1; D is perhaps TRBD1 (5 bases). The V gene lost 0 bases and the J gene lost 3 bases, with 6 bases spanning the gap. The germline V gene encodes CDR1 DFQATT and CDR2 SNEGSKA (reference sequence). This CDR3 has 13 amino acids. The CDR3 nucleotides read TGCAGTGCTAGAGAGGACAACTACAATGAGCAGTTCTTC. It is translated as CSAREDNYNEQFF.

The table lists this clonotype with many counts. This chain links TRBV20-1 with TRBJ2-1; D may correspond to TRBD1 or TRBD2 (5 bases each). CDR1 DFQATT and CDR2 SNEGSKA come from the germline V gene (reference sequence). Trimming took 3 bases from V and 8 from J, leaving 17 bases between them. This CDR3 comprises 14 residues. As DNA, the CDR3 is TGCAGTGCTAGGGGGACCAACGAACTCGATGAGCAGTTCTTC. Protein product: CSARGTNELDEQFF.

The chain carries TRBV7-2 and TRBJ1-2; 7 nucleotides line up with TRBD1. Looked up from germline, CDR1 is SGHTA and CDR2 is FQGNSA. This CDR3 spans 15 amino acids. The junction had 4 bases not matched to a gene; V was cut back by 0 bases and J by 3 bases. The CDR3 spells CASSLAGTADYGYTF. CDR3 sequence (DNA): TGTGCCAGCAGCTTAGCGGGGACAGCCGACTATGGCTACACCTTC.

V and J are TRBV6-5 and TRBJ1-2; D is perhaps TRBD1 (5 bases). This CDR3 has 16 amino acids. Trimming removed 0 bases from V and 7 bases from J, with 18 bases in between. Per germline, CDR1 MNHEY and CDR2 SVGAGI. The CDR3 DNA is TGTGCCAGCAGTTACTCGAAGTGGGACGCATCGGGTGGCTACACCTTC. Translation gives CASSYSKWDASGGYTF.

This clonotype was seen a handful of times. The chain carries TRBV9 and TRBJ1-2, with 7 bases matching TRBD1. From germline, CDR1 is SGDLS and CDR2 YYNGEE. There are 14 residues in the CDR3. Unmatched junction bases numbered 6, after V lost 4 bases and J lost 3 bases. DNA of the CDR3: TGTGCCAGCAGCCTATACGGACAGGACTATGGCTACACCTTC. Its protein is CASSLYGQDYGYTF.

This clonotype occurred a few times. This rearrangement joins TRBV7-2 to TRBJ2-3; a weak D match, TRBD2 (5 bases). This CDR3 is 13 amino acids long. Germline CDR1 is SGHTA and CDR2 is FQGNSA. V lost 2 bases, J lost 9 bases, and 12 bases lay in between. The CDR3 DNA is TGTGCCAGCAGCTTATCTTTCAGCGGCACGCAGTATTTT. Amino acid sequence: CASSLSFSGTQYF.

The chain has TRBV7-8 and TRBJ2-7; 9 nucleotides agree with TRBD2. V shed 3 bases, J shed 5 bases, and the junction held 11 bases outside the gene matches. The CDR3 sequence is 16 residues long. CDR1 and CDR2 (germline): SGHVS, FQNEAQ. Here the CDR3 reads CASSLGVAGEGDEQYF. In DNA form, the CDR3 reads TGTGCCAGCAGCTTGGGAGTAGCGGGAGAGGGAGACGAGCAGTACTTC.

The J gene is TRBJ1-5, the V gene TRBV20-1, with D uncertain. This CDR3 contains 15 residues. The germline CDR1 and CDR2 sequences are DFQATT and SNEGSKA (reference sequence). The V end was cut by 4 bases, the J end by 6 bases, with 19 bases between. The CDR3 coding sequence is TGCAGTGCTACCTCAGAGGACTTGCGGGGTCAGCCCCAGCATTTT. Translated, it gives CSATSEDLRGQPQHF.

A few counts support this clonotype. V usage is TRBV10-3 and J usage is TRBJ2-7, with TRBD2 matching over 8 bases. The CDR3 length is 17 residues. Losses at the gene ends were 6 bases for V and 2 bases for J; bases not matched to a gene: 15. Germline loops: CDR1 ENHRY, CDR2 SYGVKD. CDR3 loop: CAIRGDGGGQSPYEQYF. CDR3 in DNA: TGTGCCATCAGAGGGGACGGCGGGGGGCAAAGCCCCTACGAGCAGTACTTC.

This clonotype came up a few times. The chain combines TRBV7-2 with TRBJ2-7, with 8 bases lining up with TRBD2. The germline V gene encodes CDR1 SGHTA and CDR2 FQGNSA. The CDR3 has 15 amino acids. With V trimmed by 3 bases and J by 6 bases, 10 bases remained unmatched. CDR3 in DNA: TGTGCCAGCAGCTTTCGGGGGGGATGGGGAAGCGAGCAGTACTTC. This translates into CASSFRGGWGSEQYF.

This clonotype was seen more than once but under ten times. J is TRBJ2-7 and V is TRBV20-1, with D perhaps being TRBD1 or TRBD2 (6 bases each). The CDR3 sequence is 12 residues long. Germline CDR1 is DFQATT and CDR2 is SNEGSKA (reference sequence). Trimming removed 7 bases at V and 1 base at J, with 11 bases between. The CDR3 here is CSVGGGSYEQYF. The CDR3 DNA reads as TGCAGTGTAGGAGGGGGATCCTACGAGCAGTACTTC.

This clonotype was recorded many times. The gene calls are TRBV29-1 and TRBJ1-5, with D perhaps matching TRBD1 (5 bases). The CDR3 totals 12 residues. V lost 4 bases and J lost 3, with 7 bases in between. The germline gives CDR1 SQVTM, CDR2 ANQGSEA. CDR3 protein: CSVGGTNQPQHF. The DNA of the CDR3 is TGCAGCGTTGGGGGGACCAATCAGCCCCAGCATTTT.

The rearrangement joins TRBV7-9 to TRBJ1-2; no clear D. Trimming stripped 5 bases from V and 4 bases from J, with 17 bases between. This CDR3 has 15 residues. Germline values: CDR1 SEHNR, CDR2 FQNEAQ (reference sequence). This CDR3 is CASSLSSGQIYGYTF. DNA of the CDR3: TGTGCCAGCAGCCTTTCCTCAGGTCAGATCTATGGCTACACCTTC.

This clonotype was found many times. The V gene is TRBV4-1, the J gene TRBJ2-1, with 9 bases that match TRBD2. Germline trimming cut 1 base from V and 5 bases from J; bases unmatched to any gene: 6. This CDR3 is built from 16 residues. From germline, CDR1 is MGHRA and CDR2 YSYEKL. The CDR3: CASSQVSGSWNNEQFF. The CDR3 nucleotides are TGCGCCAGCAGCCAAGTTAGCGGGAGTTGGAACAATGAGCAGTTCTTC.

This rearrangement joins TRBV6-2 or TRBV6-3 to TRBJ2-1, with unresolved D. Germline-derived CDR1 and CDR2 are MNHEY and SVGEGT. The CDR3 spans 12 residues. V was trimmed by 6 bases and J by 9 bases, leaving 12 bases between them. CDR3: CASSPPIVEQFF. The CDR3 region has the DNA TGTGCCAGCAGCCCCCCCATCGTTGAGCAGTTCTTC.